Sequencing of this T cell receptor (beta chain) was carried out in a study of blood T cells in healthy people across ages. For the second PCR, which ran for about 6 to 11 cycles, a sample-barcoded 5' primer and a J-beta primer mix were used. Via MiXCR, TCRdb re-called the 5' RACE reads, giving one row per CDR3 protein. The sample consists of approximately 800,000 distinct CDR3 sequences, less than 70% of them appearing once. J lost 4 bases, V lost 5 bases, and 12 bases had no gene match. The CDR3 consists of 16 residues. Germline-derived CDR1 and CDR2 are SEHNR and FQNEAQ (reference sequence). Sequencing was done on a sample of blood. This TCR derives from a man older than 75 in good health. The chain combines TRBV7-9 with TRBJ2-3; 7 bases line up with TRBD2. CDR3 DNA: TGTGCCAGCAGCCCCCGGCGGGAGAGTATGGCAGATACGCAGTATTTT. Amino acid sequence: CASSPRRESMADTQYF. Drawing the rest from reference TRBV7-9 and TRBJ2-3, the complete variable domain is DTGVSQNPRHKITKRGQNVTFRCDPISEHNRLYWYRQTLGQGPEFLTYFQNEAQLEKSRLLSDRFSAERPKGSFSTLEIQRTEQGDSAMYLCASSPRRESMADTQYFGPGTRLTVL.